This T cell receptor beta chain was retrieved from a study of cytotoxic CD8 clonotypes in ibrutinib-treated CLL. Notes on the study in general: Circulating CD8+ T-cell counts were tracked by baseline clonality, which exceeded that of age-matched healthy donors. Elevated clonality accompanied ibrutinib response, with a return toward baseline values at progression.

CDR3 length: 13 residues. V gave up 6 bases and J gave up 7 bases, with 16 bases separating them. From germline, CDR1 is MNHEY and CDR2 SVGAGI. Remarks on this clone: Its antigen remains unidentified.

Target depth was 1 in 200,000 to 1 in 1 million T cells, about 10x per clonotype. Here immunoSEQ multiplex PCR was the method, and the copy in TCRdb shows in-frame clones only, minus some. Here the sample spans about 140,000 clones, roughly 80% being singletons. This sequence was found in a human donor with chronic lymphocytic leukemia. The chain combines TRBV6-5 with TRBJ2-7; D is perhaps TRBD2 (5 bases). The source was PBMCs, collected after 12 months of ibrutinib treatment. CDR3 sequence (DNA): TGTGCCAGCAGCCCCGACGGGAAGTGGGAGCAGTACTTC. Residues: CASSPDGKWEQYF.